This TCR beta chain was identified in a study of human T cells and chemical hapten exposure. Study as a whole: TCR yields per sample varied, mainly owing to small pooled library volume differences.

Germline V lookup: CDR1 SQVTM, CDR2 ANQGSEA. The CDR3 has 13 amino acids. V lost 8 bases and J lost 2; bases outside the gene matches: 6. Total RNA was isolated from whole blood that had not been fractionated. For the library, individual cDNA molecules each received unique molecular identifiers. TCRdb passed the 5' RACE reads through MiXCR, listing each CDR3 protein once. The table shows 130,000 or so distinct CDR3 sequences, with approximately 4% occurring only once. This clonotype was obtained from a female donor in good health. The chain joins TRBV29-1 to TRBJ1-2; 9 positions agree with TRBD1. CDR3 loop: CSYRDRDNYGYTF. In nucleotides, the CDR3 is TGCAGCTACCGGGACAGGGACAACTATGGCTACACCTTC.